Below are 10 T cell receptor beta chains sequenced from a single sample in a study of Graves' ophthalmopathy and Graves' hyperthyroidism. Using RNA transcripts, the TCR beta CDR3 regions were amplified. First-round RT-PCR employed HTBI primers, with a second-round multiplex PCR after it. TCRdb ran MiXCR on the multiplex PCR reads and lists one entry per CDR3 protein. The sample records 660,000 or so distinct CDR3 sequences, about two fifths being singletons. The specimen sequenced was peripheral blood. The receptors originated from an adult man with Graves' ophthalmopathy.

This clonotype was picked up many times. CDR3 sequence: CSVEPGGEETQYF. CDR3 in DNA: TGCAGCGTTGAACCAGGGGGCGAAGAGACCCAGTACTTC. This sequence joins TRBV29-1 and TRBJ2-5; 8 bases fit TRBD1. CDR1 and CDR2 from the germline V gene are SQVTM and ANQGSEA. The J segment lost 3 bases and the V segment lost 2 bases, leaving 2 bases of the junction unmatched. The CDR3 covers 13 residues.

This clonotype was seen only a few times. This chain uses TRBV12-3 or TRBV12-4 with TRBJ2-5; D is perhaps TRBD2 (6 bases). The CDR3 is 16 amino acids. With 2 bases removed from V and 5 bases from J, the gap between germline ends came to 18 bases. The CDR3 here is CASSLTLGIRGETQYF. CDR3 bases: TGTGCCAGCAGTTTAACCCTAGGGATTCGGGGGGAGACCCAGTACTTC.

In its sample, this clonotype was seen a few times. A single base separates this from a much larger clone, so it may be a read error. J is TRBJ2-5 and V is TRBV11-2; unclear D gene. Per the germline V gene, CDR1 is SGHAT and CDR2 is FQNNGV. The CDR3 loop spans 14 amino acids. For the CDR3, the DNA is TGTGCCAGCTGTACCACTAAGTACCAAGAGGCCCAGTACTTC. Amino acid sequence: CASCTTKYQEAQYF.

About this clonotype itself: At one end the junction does not follow the germline gene, possibly because of a read error. This chain joins TRBV20-1 and TRBJ2-7; D gene ambiguous. The CDR3 totals 16 residues. The germline V gene has CDR1 DFQATT and CDR2 SNEGSKA (reference sequence). CDR3 bases: TGCAGTGCTAGCAGAGGTGGGCAGGCGTACTCCGACGAGCAGTACTTC. Translated, it gives CSASRGGQAYSDEQYF.

This clonotype was recorded many times. The chain links TRBV11-3 to TRBJ1-1, with unresolved D. The CDR3 has 15 amino acids. Looked up from germline, CDR1 is SGHNT and CDR2 is YENEEA. Trimming removed 0 bases at V and 1 base at J, with 9 bases between. The CDR3 protein is CASSLDRSRNTEAFF. The CDR3 nucleotides are TGTGCCAGCAGCTTAGATCGGAGCAGGAACACTGAAGCTTTCTTT.

To note about this clonotype: This clone may be a read error of a much larger clone one base away. A read error is likely, as this CDR3 ends without the conserved phenylalanine or tryptophan. This sequence joins TRBV20-1 and TRBJ1-2; D is uncertain. Trimming shortened V by 3 bases and J by 8 bases, and 16 bases separated the two germline ends. Germline loops: CDR1 DFQATT, CDR2 SNEGSKA (reference sequence). The CDR3 contains 13 residues. As DNA, the CDR3 is TGCAGTGCTAGCGACTCCCGGGCGGAGGGCTACACCCTC. Residues: CSASDSRAEGYTL.

This clonotype has a count of ten or more. The J gene is TRBJ2-2, the V gene TRBV20-1; D gene ambiguous. Germline V gives CDR1 DFQATT, CDR2 SNEGSKA (reference sequence). There are 15 residues in the CDR3. The germline V and J ends were trimmed by 2 bases and 3 bases, with 13 bases remaining between them. The CDR3 region is CSARHTEKDTGELFF. The CDR3 DNA reads TGCAGTGCTAGACACACGGAGAAGGACACCGGGGAGCTGTTTTTT.

The chain links TRBV10-3 to TRBJ1-3, with D maybe TRBD1 (6 bases). The germline CDR1 and CDR2 sequences are ENHRY and SYGVKD. V lost 6 bases and J lost 7, with 19 bases in between. This CDR3 comprises 15 residues. The CDR3 bases are TGTGCCATCAGGGGGCAGGGGAGGACCGTGAACACCATATATTTT. Amino acids: CAIRGQGRTVNTIYF.

In its sample, this clonotype was seen many times. The chain couples TRBV10-2 to TRBJ1-2; 7 bases line up with TRBD1. Germline values: CDR1 WSHSY, CDR2 SAAADI. This CDR3 has 14 amino acids. V was clipped by 8 bases and J by 0 bases; unmatched bases: 6. The CDR3 coding sequence is TGCGCCAGCGGGACAGCCCTTTCTAACTATGGCTACACCTTC. It encodes CASGTALSNYGYTF.

In this sample, this clonotype turned up many times. The chain is built from TRBV15 and TRBJ1-5; D might be TRBD1 (5 bases). This CDR3 has 17 amino acids. V was cut by 0 bases and J by 5 bases, with 17 bases left in between. The germline CDR1 and CDR2 sequences are LNHNV and YYDKDF (reference sequence). The CDR3 loop reads CATSRERAGSKHQPQHF. DNA of the CDR3: TGTGCCACCAGCAGAGAGCGGGCAGGGAGTAAGCATCAGCCCCAGCATTTT.